This T cell receptor beta chain was sequenced during a study of shared clonotypes between healthy human individuals. Study overall: Every donor yielded three CD4 naive, three CD4 memory, two CD8 naive and one CD8 memory plate. General study findings and limits: Naive CD4 clonotype sharing across a handful of donors was around 5%.

Source study methods: With immunoSEQ giving junction-only sequences and no quality scores, filtering differed. Libraries were prepared by immunoSEQ multiplex PCR; TCRdb keeps only in-frame clonotypes and omits some of them. The V and J calls and clone size were taken over from that table, and D and trimming were inferred from the DNA. The sample has some 2.3 million clones, 80% to 95% seen once. Deletions cut 6 bases from V and 5 bases from J, with 8 bases between. Looked up from germline, CDR1 is MDHEN and CDR2 is SYDVKM. The CDR3 loop spans 12 amino acids. In the case of this clone: Its antigen is not identified.

The sample was naive CD4+ T cells from PBMCs. Subset in this sample: CD45RA+ positively selected. The rearrangement joins TRBV28 to TRBJ1-5; D unclear. This TCR was recovered from a man between 18 and 35 years old in good health. Some clones in this sample may be carry-over from other donors' samples. This CDR3 reads CASRLGDQPQHF. CDR3 nucleotide sequence: TGTGCCAGCAGATTGGGAGATCAGCCCCAGCATTTT.